The 20 T cell receptor beta chains reported below all come from one sample, sequenced in a study of blood T cell repertoires in COVID-19. Libraries were prepared by immunoSEQ multiplex PCR; TCRdb keeps only in-frame clonotypes and omits some of them. The sample shows some 140,000 clones, under 80% of them seen only once. The sequencing sample was made of peripheral blood. All receptors come from a man older than 75 with acute or convalescent COVID-19.

The chain is built from TRBV5-5 and TRBJ1-4; D is ambiguous. The CDR3 loop spans 12 amino acids. Deletions cut 0 bases from V and 10 bases from J, with 7 bases between. Looked up from germline, CDR1 is SGHKS and CDR2 is YYEKEE (reference sequence). The DNA for the CDR3 is TGTGCCAGCAGCTTGGCGGAGGGAAAACTGTTTTTT. Amino acid sequence: CASSLAEGKLFF.

V usage is TRBV20-1 and J usage is TRBJ2-2; D is unclear. The CDR3 extends over 14 amino acids. Germline values: CDR1 DFQATT, CDR2 SNEGSKA (reference sequence). The V gene lost 3 bases and the J gene lost 3 bases, with 11 bases spanning the gap. The CDR3 region has the DNA TGCAGTGCTAGTGTATCGGGTTACACCGGGGAGCTGTTTTTT. This gives the protein CSASVSGYTGELFF.

This chain uses TRBV27 with TRBJ2-3, with 7 bases matching TRBD1. The CDR3 runs to 17 residues. Germline assignment: CDR1 MNHEY and CDR2 SMNVEV (reference sequence). J lost 0 bases, V lost 7 bases, and 13 bases had no gene match. CDR3 sequence: CASTRTGTALSTDTQYF. CDR3 sequence (DNA): TGTGCCAGCACCCGAACGGGGACAGCTCTGAGCACAGATACGCAGTATTTT.

The chain is built from TRBV6-6 and TRBJ1-2; 7 nucleotides match TRBD1. CDR1 MNHNY and CDR2 SVGAGI come from the germline V gene (reference sequence). The CDR3 contains 17 residues. V lost 5 bases, J lost 5 bases, and 17 bases stayed unmatched. CDR3 sequence (DNA): TGTGCCAGCAGTCCCTGGTCTATAGCCGGGACAGCTTATGGCTACACCTTC. It encodes CASSPWSIAGTAYGYTF.

The V gene is TRBV2, the J gene TRBJ2-2; 7 bases line up with TRBD2. Looked up from germline, CDR1 is SNHLY and CDR2 is FYNNEI. The CDR3 is 14 residues long. Unmatched junction bases numbered 4, after V lost 4 bases and J lost 5 bases. CDR3 coding DNA: TGTGCCAGCAGTGGGGAGGGAGGAACCGGGGAGCTGTTTTTT. Translating gives CASSGEGGTGELFF.

This clone occurred a few times. This chain uses TRBV4-2 with TRBJ2-7, with D possibly matching TRBD2 (6 bases). Germline V lookup: CDR1 LGHNA, CDR2 YNFKEQ. Trimming took 0 bases from V and 4 from J, leaving 13 bases between them. The CDR3 is 15 residues long. The CDR3 is CASSQDYGGEYEQYF. In DNA form, the CDR3 reads TGTGCCAGCAGCCAAGATTACGGGGGTGAATACGAGCAGTACTTC.

This chain links TRBV30 with TRBJ1-3; no clear D. CDR3 length: 13 amino acids. Between the trimmed V and J ends, which lost 3 bases and 4 bases, there was a span of 10 bases. From germline, CDR1 is GTSNPN and CDR2 SVGIG (reference sequence). CDR3 coding DNA: TGTGCCTGGAGCCTAACGAGCGGAAACACCATATATTTT. Amino acid sequence: CAWSLTSGNTIYF.

The chain uses TRBV7-2 and TRBJ2-1; D unresolved. Germline CDR1 and CDR2: SGHTA and FQGNSA. The CDR3 totals 15 residues. The V end was cut by 2 bases, the J end by 0 bases, with 8 bases between. The CDR3 spells CASSLLAVSYNEQFF. CDR3 DNA: TGTGCCAGCAGCTTATTGGCCGTCTCCTACAATGAGCAGTTCTTC.

This clone was seen once. V gene TRBV28 combines with J gene TRBJ1-1; D is possibly TRBD1 (5 bases). Deletions cut 4 bases from V and 10 bases from J, with 22 bases between. Germline V CDR1 and CDR2: MDHEN, SYDVKM. The CDR3 extends over 15 amino acids. The CDR3 protein is CASSSPIGRGMGAFF. In DNA, the CDR3 is TGTGCCAGCAGTTCACCTATAGGAAGGGGCATGGGAGCTTTCTTT.

This clone turned up a few times. V is TRBV18 and J is TRBJ2-3; 11 nucleotides match TRBD1. The CDR3 totals 15 residues. Germline CDR1 KGHSH, CDR2 LQKENI. The ends lost 5 bases at V and 4 bases at J; junction bases unmatched: 5. The CDR3 DNA reads as TGTGCCAGCTCAAGGACAGGGGGCTCCCCAGATACGCAGTATTTT. It translates to CASSRTGGSPDTQYF. The full variable domain, in which reference TRBV18 and TRBJ2-3 provide the parts outside the CDR3, is NAGVMQNPRHLVRRRGQEARLRCSPMKGHSHVYWYRQLPEEGLKFMVYLQKENIIDESGMPKERFSAEFPKEGPSILRIQQVVRGDSAAYFCASSRTGGSPDTQYFGPGTRLTVL.

This sequence joins TRBV11-2 and TRBJ2-1; D is ambiguous. V was trimmed by 7 bases and J by 0 bases, leaving 19 bases between them. The CDR3 consists of 17 residues. Per germline, CDR1 SGHAT and CDR2 FQNNGV. CDR3 nucleotide sequence: TGTGCCAGCACCCCCCGTCTGTCAGGCAGCTCCTACAATGAGCAGTTCTTC. This codes for CASTPRLSGSSYNEQFF.

This clone came up once. The V call is TRBV4-3, the J call TRBJ2-1, with D possibly TRBD2 on 6 matching bases. Trimming left V 0 bases short and J 5 bases short, with 20 bases between. The germline V gene encodes CDR1 LGHNA and CDR2 YSLEER. The CDR3 contains 18 residues. The CDR3 DNA reads as TGCGCCAGCAGCCAAGATTCAACTCGGGGGTCCCCCCACAATGAGCAGTTCTTC. Its translation is CASSQDSTRGSPHNEQFF.

This sequence joins TRBV15 and TRBJ2-3; 9 bases align to TRBD2. Looked up from germline, CDR1 is LNHNV and CDR2 is YYDKDF (reference sequence). V lost 3 bases, J lost 6 bases, and 19 bases stayed unmatched. The CDR3 loop spans 19 amino acids. The CDR3 bases are TGTGCCACCAGCAGCGGGGGACTGCAGGGAGCGGGGGGCGCGGATACGCAGTATTTT. Translated: CATSSGGLQGAGGADTQYF.

The chain couples TRBV5-1 to TRBJ2-2; D gene ambiguous. Germline V gives CDR1 SGHRS, CDR2 YFSETQ. V was pared by 3 bases and J by 8 bases, with 8 bases between. The CDR3 has 12 residues. CDR3 nucleotides: TGCGCCAGCAGCTGGGCCTCAGGGGAGCTGTTTTTT. Amino acid sequence: CASSWASGELFF.

CDR3 loop: CATRGTSYEQYF. In nucleotides, the CDR3 is TGTGCCACCCGGGGGACCTCCTACGAGCAGTACTTC. The rearrangement links TRBV3-1 (or the pseudogene TRBV3-2) to TRBJ2-7; D is possibly TRBD2 (6 bases). The CDR3 runs 12 residues. Germline values: CDR1 LGHDT, CDR2 YNNKEL (reference sequence). V dropped 10 bases and J dropped 0 bases, with 10 bases sitting between them.

The rearrangement uses TRBV7-6 and TRBJ1-6; 10 positions match TRBD1. Germline-derived CDR1 and CDR2 are SGHVS and FNYEAQ. This CDR3 comprises 13 residues. The J segment lost 7 bases and the V segment lost 6 bases, leaving 0 bases of the junction unmatched. CDR3 nucleotide sequence: TGTGCCAGCAGGGGACAGGGGAATTCACCCCTCCACTTT. Its protein product is CASRGQGNSPLHF.

This chain links TRBV6-2 or TRBV6-3 with TRBJ2-3; no definite D call. The CDR3 is 13 amino acids. Trimming pared 4 bases from V and 0 bases from J, leaving 5 bases between. CDR1 and CDR2 (germline): MNHEY, SVGEGT. The CDR3 DNA reads TGTGCCAGCAGTTGGCAGAGCACAGATACGCAGTATTTT. It specifies CASSWQSTDTQYF.

This clone was seen only a few times. V gene TRBV11-2 combines with J gene TRBJ1-2, with 9 bases fitting TRBD1. Germline V CDR1 and CDR2: SGHAT, FQNNGV. The CDR3 loop spans 13 amino acids. J was trimmed by 7 bases and V by 5 bases; bases with no gene match: 5. Here the CDR3 DNA reads TGTGCCAGCAGCGAACAGGGGGCCGGTGGCTACACCTTC. Amino acids: CASSEQGAGGYTF. The whole variable domain, remainder taken from reference TRBV11-2 and TRBJ1-2, is EAGVAQSPRYKIIEKRQSVAFWCNPISGHATLYWYQQILGQGPKLLIQFQNNGVVDDSQLPKDRFSAERLKGVDSTLKIQPAKLEDSAVYLCASSEQGAGGYTFGSGTRLTVV.

This chain links TRBV30 with TRBJ1-4, with unresolved D. Trimming shortened V by 4 bases and J by 5 bases, and 14 bases separated the two germline ends. The CDR3 has 14 amino acids. CDR1 and CDR2 from the germline V gene are GTSNPN and SVGIG (reference sequence). CDR3 region: CAWTKPGVNEKLFF. CDR3 nucleotides: TGTGCCTGGACAAAGCCCGGGGTAAATGAAAAACTGTTTTTT.

The chain carries TRBV27 and TRBJ1-2; 8 nucleotides agree with TRBD1. With 5 bases clipped from V and 8 bases from J, the junction kept 7 bases outside the gene matches. The CDR3 is 13 amino acids. The germline V gene has CDR1 MNHEY and CDR2 SMNVEV (reference sequence). CDR3 bases: TGTGCCAGCAGTCCGCGACAGGGGTACGGCTACACCTTC. It translates to CASSPRQGYGYTF.